The rows below give T cell receptor beta chains drawn from one sample of a study of cytomegalovirus exposure and HLA in healthy donors. Repertoires were generated with immunoSEQ multiplex PCR, while TCRdb's copy carries only in-frame clones and drops some. The repertoire has 100,000 to 150,000 clones, more than 65% of them found once; the top ten carry roughly 2.7%. Sequenced: PBMCs. The receptors originated from a man in his fifties or sixties in good health and CMV-seronegative. CDR3s include the opening cysteine and the closing phenylalanine or tryptophan. Each record gives: V gene, J gene, CDR3 protein.

V gene: TRBV27; J gene: TRBJ2-3; CDR3 protein: CASSGYRRGSTDTQYF
V gene: TRBV7-6; J gene: TRBJ1-6; CDR3 protein: CASSPESGGTNSPLHF
V gene: TRBV7-9; J gene: TRBJ1-5; CDR3 protein: CASSTGSRDGPQHF
V gene: TRBV4-3; J gene: TRBJ1-3; CDR3 protein: CASSQAHPRNTIYF
V gene: TRBV9; J gene: TRBJ2-5; CDR3 protein: CASSVTGFQETQYF
V gene: TRBV6-1; J gene: TRBJ1-2; CDR3 protein: CASSDPRVGYTF
V gene: TRBV7-4; J gene: TRBJ2-2; CDR3 protein: CANLGRGNTGELFF
V gene: TRBV6-1; J gene: TRBJ1-6; CDR3 protein: CASSVRTGSESPLHF
V gene: TRBV9; J gene: TRBJ2-1; CDR3 protein: CASSPRQGLYNEQFF
V gene: TRBV6-6; J gene: TRBJ1-2; CDR3 protein: CASSRQGADYGYTF
V gene: TRBV5-1; J gene: TRBJ2-2; CDR3 protein: CASLRMAGGPGTGELFF
V gene: TRBV6-1; J gene: TRBJ1-5; CDR3 protein: CASRGLVGGGQPQHF
V gene: TRBV7-9; J gene: TRBJ1-1; CDR3 protein: CASSLEGGAPGTEAFF
V gene: TRBV6-7; J gene: TRBJ1-3; CDR3 protein: CARGGPTLAGNTIYF
V gene: TRBV19; J gene: TRBJ1-1; CDR3 protein: CASTQDGSGTEAFF
V gene: TRBV27; J gene: TRBJ1-2; CDR3 protein: CASSLRGTGGLYGYTF
V gene: TRBV7-2; J gene: TRBJ1-1; CDR3 protein: CASSSQTSLTEAFF
V gene: TRBV6-6; J gene: TRBJ1-1; CDR3 protein: CASSYGPGGGNTEAFF
V gene: TRBV5-1; J gene: TRBJ2-3; CDR3 protein: CASSLSGDGTDTQYF
V gene: TRBV19; J gene: TRBJ2-5; CDR3 protein: CASSIYGVGIGETQYF
V gene: TRBV30; J gene: TRBJ2-5; CDR3 protein: CAWSVWRGGQETQYF
V gene: TRBV15; J gene: TRBJ2-7; CDR3 protein: CATSRDRGTYEQYF
V gene: TRBV2; J gene: TRBJ1-2; CDR3 protein: CASSGTGEEDYGYTF
V gene: TRBV29-1; J gene: TRBJ2-3; CDR3 protein: CSVDGGTRTDTQYF
V gene: TRBV11-2; J gene: TRBJ1-1; CDR3 protein: CASSLTTGPAFF
V gene: TRBV6-5; J gene: TRBJ2-3; CDR3 protein: CASSPGTRSTDTQYF
V gene: TRBV7-9; J gene: TRBJ1-1; CDR3 protein: CASSLPVQGEAFF
V gene: TRBV9; J gene: TRBJ2-1; CDR3 protein: CASSAIQGNYNEQFF
V gene: TRBV7-9; J gene: TRBJ2-7; CDR3 protein: CASSISGSYEQYF
V gene: TRBV5-5; J gene: TRBJ2-5; CDR3 protein: CASSLSGQQETQYF
V gene: TRBV25-1; J gene: TRBJ1-3; CDR3 protein: CASSPTRHTGNTIYF
V gene: TRBV9; J gene: TRBJ2-7; CDR3 protein: CASSPRTSGGAHEQYF
V gene: TRBV4-1; J gene: TRBJ1-6; CDR3 protein: CASSQALSRNSYNSPLHF
V gene: TRBV2; J gene: TRBJ2-1; CDR3 protein: CASSVGPGPGHNEQFF
V gene: TRBV5-6; J gene: TRBJ2-2; CDR3 protein: CASSLGATGELFF
V gene: TRBV6-6; J gene: TRBJ2-1; CDR3 protein: CASKQGNYNEQFF
V gene: TRBV6-5; J gene: TRBJ2-1; CDR3 protein: CASSDFLAGEQFF
V gene: TRBV9; J gene: TRBJ2-2; CDR3 protein: CASSTGQVGTGELFF
V gene: TRBV4-2; J gene: TRBJ1-6; CDR3 protein: CASSQESSPLHF
V gene: TRBV4-1; J gene: TRBJ2-5; CDR3 protein: CASSQGWLAGGKETQYF
V gene: TRBV6-5; J gene: TRBJ2-3; CDR3 protein: CASSYRRTGWPDTQYF
V gene: TRBV4-3; J gene: .; CDR3 protein: CASSQEWRQELFF
V gene: TRBV7-9; J gene: TRBJ2-7; CDR3 protein: CASSPGGSYEQYF
V gene: TRBV7-9; J gene: TRBJ2-3; CDR3 protein: CASSLDRGSTDTQYF
V gene: TRBV9; J gene: TRBJ1-2; CDR3 protein: CASSVEADRDYGYTF
V gene: TRBV2; J gene: TRBJ1-6; CDR3 protein: CASTRTGDSPLHF
V gene: TRBV2; J gene: TRBJ1-1; CDR3 protein: CASSGEKYTEAFF
V gene: TRBV6-1; J gene: TRBJ1-2; CDR3 protein: CASSGQGSGGYTF
V gene: TRBV6-5; J gene: TRBJ2-2; CDR3 protein: CASIGRSTGELFF
V gene: TRBV5-1; J gene: TRBJ2-3; CDR3 protein: CASSLERQDTQYF